A selection of T cell receptor beta chains follows, all from one sample in a study of control samples from healthy donors and cancer patients. The method was immunoSEQ multiplex PCR; TCRdb's version includes in-frame clones alone and lacks a portion of them. The sample holds around 190,000 clones, 90% seen once. Sequenced material: blood. The receptors shown here come from a woman aged 45-59 years in good health. CDR3s include the opening cysteine and the closing phenylalanine or tryptophan. The order of the fields is CDR3 protein, CDR3 DNA, D gene, V gene, clone size, J gene. D genes are given only for firm matches. Only part of the rows carry a size: once, few, many, or a class if the clone is expanded.

CAIGGLGEQYF TGTGCCATCGGGGGGCTGGGAGAGCAGTACTTC - TRBV28 - TRBJ2-7
CASSLQSTNEKLFF TGCGCCAGCAGCTTACAGAGCACTAATGAAAAACTGTTTTTT - TRBV5-1 - TRBJ1-4
CASELAGYNEQFF TGTGCCAGCGAACTAGCGGGGTACAATGAGCAGTTCTTC TRBD2 TRBV5-5 - TRBJ2-1
CASSLTGYVGGYTF TGTGCCAGCAGTCTCACAGGTTACGTCGGGGGCTACACCTTC - TRBV28 - TRBJ1-2
CASSRDREWGEQYF TGTGCCAGCAGCCGGGACAGGGAGTGGGGCGAGCAGTACTTC TRBD1 TRBV2 few TRBJ2-7
CASQGWANEKLFF TGTGCCAGCCAGGGGTGGGCTAATGAAAAACTGTTTTTT - TRBV9 - TRBJ1-4
CASSETGTSLGELFF TGTGCCAGCAGTGAGACCGGGACTAGCCTCGGGGAGCTGTTTTTT TRBD2 TRBV2 - TRBJ2-2
CASSLSLDQPQHF TGTGCCAGCAGCCTATCGTTGGATCAGCCCCAGCATTTT - TRBV7-2 - TRBJ1-5
CATASGNHLGSTDTQYF TGTGCCACGGCTAGCGGGAATCACTTAGGTTCCACAGATACGCAGTATTTT TRBD2 TRBV24-1 - TRBJ2-3
CATAGPANPSPLHF TGTGCCACCGCGGGGCCAGCCAATCCTTCACCCCTCCACTTT - TRBV2 - TRBJ1-6
CASSLAGANVLTF TGCGCCAGCAGCTTGGCCGGGGCCAACGTCCTGACTTTC - TRBV5-1 once TRBJ2-6
CASSPPSRASYGYTF TGTGCCAGCAGCCCCCCCAGTCGGGCGAGCTATGGCTACACCTTC - TRBV11-2 - TRBJ1-2
CAWSVAGDPFGGRNTIYF TGTGCCTGGAGTGTGGCAGGGGATCCGTTCGGAGGAAGAAACACCATATATTTT - TRBV30 - TRBJ1-3
CASSITVNQPQHF TGCGCCAGCAGCATCACAGTAAATCAGCCCCAGCATTTT - TRBV5-1 few TRBJ1-5
CATGTVPYNEQFF TGTGCCACCGGGACGGTACCCTACAATGAGCAGTTCTTC - TRBV15 - TRBJ2-1
CASSQGSGGGRAKNIQYF TGTGCCAGCAGCCAAGGTTCGGGAGGGGGTCGGGCCAAAAACATTCAGTACTTC TRBD2 TRBV3-1/TRBV3-2 once TRBJ2-4
CASSSYRDYGYTF TGTGCCAGCAGCTCTTACAGGGACTATGGCTACACCTTC - TRBV5-4 - TRBJ1-2
CASSADRPHEQYF TGTGCCAGCAGCGCGGACAGACCCCACGAGCAGTACTTC - TRBV11-1 once TRBJ2-7
CASSPYQETQYF TGTGCCAGCTCACCGTACCAAGAGACCCAGTACTTC - TRBV18 - TRBJ2-5
CASSVPGQGFGGYTF TGTGCCAGCAGCGTCCCGGGACAGGGGTTCGGGGGCTACACCTTC TRBD1 TRBV2 - TRBJ1-2
CASSEWQGAPGYSSEQYF TGTGCCAGCAGTGAATGGCAGGGGGCACCCGGATACTCCTCCGAGCAGTACTTC TRBD1 TRBV28 - TRBJ2-7
CASSGKKGQGRLEPQHF TGCGCCAGCAGTGGAAAGAAGGGACAGGGGCGGTTGGAGCCCCAGCATTTT TRBD1 TRBV10-1 - TRBJ1-5
CSVRVPGGLVTQYF TGCAGCGTTCGGGTTCCAGGGGGCTTGGTGACCCAGTACTTC TRBD1 TRBV29-1 - TRBJ2-5
CASSYTGTSVGEQYF TGCGCCAGCAGCTACACCGGGACTAGCGTGGGCGAGCAGTACTTC TRBD2 TRBV5-1 - TRBJ2-7
CATRVGYEQYF TGTGCCACCAGGGTGGGCTACGAGCAGTACTTC - TRBV2 - TRBJ2-7
CASSQDLAQDGNTIYF TGCGCCAGCAGCCAAGATCTGGCACAGGATGGAAACACCATATATTTT - TRBV4-3 - TRBJ1-3
CASSVTSGFQETQYF TGTGCCAGCAGTGTAACTTCGGGGTTCCAAGAGACCCAGTACTTC - TRBV6-2/TRBV6-3 - TRBJ2-5
CASSPDRGLYTEAFF TGTGCCAGCAGTCCGGACAGGGGGCTTTACACTGAAGCTTTCTTT TRBD1 TRBV27 - TRBJ1-1
CASRRQSSTDTQYF TGTGCCAGCAGAAGGCAGTCTAGCACAGATACGCAGTATTTT - TRBV6-6 - TRBJ2-3
CASRPQAFAPVEAFF TGTGCCAGTAGACCCCAGGCCTTCGCCCCCGTGGAAGCTTTCTTT - TRBV19 - TRBJ1-1
CASSEGTSGNNEQFF TGCGCCAGCAGTGAAGGGACTAGCGGAAACAATGAGCAGTTCTTC TRBD2 TRBV4-3 once TRBJ2-1
CASSIANEKLFF TGTGCCAGTAGTATAGCCAATGAAAAACTGTTTTTT - TRBV19 - TRBJ1-4
CARRTSGGPSSYNEQFF TGCGCCCGCCGGACTAGCGGGGGGCCGAGCTCCTACAATGAGCAGTTCTTC TRBD2 TRBV5-1 once TRBJ2-1
CASSTRQGKLFF TGCGCCAGCAGCACGCGCCAGGGGAAACTGTTTTTT - TRBV4-3 - TRBJ1-4
CASSVGGTGGVETQYF TGTGCCAGCAGCGTAGGTGGGACAGGGGGCGTAGAGACCCAGTACTTC TRBD1 TRBV9 once TRBJ2-5
CASSLGAGVTYEQYF TGTGCCAGCAGCTTAGGGGCAGGGGTTACCTACGAGCAGTACTTC - TRBV13 once TRBJ2-7
CASSQAGFPMNTEAFF TGTGCCAGCAGTCAAGCCGGGTTCCCCATGAACACTGAAGCTTTCTTT - TRBV28 once TRBJ1-1